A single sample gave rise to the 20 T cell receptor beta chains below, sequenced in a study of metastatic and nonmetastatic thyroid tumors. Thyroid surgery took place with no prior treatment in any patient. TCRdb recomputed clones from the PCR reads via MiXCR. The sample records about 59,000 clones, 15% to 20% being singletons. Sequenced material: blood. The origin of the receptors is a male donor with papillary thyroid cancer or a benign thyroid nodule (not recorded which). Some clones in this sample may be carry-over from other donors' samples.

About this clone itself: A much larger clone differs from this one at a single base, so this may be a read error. The CDR3 is CASSVRPSRGPIQETQYF. DNA of the CDR3: TGTGCCAGCAGCGTCAGGCCTAGCCGGGGCCCAATCCAAGAGACCCAGTACTTC. The chain links TRBV9 to TRBJ2-5; perhaps D is TRBD1 or TRBD2 (5 bases each). V was pared by 2 bases and J by 1 base, with 21 bases between. The germline gives CDR1 SGDLS, CDR2 YYNGEE. The length of the CDR3 is 18 residues.

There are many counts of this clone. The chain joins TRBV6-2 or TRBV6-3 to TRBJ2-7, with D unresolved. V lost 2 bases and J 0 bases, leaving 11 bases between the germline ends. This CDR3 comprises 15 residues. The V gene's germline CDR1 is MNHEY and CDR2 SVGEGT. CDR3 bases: TGTGCCAGCAGTTACGGTCGGTTGGGCTCCTACGAGCAGTACGTC. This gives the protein CASSYGRLGSYEQYV.

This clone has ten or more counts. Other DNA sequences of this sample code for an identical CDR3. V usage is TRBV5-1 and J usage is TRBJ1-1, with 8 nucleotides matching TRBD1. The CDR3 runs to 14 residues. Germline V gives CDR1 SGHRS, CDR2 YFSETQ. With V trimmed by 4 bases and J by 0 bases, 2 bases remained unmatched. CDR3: CASSLGQVNTEAFF. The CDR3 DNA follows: TGCGCCAGCAGCCTGGGACAGGTGAACACTGAAGCTTTCTTT.

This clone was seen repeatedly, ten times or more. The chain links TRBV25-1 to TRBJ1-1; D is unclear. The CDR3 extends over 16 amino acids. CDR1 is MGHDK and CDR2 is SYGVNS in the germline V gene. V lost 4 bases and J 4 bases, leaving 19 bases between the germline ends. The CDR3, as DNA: TGTGCCAGCAGTGTACTGAGTGAGGTAGAGAGCACTGAAGCTTTCTTT. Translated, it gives CASSVLSEVESTEAFF.

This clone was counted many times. CDR3 residues: CASSTPEAFF. CDR3 DNA sequence: TGTGCCAGCAGCACCCCTGAAGCTTTCTTT. The chain carries TRBV6-1 and TRBJ1-1; D is uncertain. The CDR3 runs 10 residues. Germline CDR1 MNHNS, CDR2 SASEGT. Trimming shortened V by 6 bases and J by 6 bases, and 5 bases separated the two germline ends.

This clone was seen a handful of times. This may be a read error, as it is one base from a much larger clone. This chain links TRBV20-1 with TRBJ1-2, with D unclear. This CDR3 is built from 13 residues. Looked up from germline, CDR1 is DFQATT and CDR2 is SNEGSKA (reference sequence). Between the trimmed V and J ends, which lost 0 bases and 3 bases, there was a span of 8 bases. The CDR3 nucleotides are TGCAGTGCTAGAGACGACATCCACTATGGCTACACCTTC. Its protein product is CSARDDIHYGYTF.

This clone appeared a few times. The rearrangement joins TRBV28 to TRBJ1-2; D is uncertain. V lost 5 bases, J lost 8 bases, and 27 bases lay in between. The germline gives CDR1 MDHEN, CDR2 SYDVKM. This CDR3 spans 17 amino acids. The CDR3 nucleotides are TGTGCCAGCAGTCTGACAAACCTCTGGCAGTCGATAACGGGCTACACCTTC. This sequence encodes CASSLTNLWQSITGYTF.

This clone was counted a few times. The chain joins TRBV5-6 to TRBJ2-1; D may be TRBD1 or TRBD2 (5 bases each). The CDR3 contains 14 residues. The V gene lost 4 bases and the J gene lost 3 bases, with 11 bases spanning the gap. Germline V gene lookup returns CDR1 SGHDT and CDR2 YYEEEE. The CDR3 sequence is CASSAGTIYNEQFF. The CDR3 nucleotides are TGTGCCAGCAGCGCCGGGACCATCTACAATGAGCAGTTCTTC.

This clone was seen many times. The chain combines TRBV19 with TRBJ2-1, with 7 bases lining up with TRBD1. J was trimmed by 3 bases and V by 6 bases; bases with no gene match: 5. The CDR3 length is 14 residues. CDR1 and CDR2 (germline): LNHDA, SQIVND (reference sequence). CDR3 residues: CASSEDRNYNEQFF. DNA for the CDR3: TGTGCCAGTAGCGAGGACAGGAACTACAATGAGCAGTTCTTC.

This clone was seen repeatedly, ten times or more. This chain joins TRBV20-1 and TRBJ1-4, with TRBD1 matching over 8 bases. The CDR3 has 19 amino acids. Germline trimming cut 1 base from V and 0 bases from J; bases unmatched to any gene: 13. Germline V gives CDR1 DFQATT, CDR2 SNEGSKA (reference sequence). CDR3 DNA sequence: TGCAGTGCTAGAGGATGGACAGGGCTCCACTTAGCAACTAATGAAAAACTGTTTTTT. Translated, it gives CSARGWTGLHLATNEKLFF.

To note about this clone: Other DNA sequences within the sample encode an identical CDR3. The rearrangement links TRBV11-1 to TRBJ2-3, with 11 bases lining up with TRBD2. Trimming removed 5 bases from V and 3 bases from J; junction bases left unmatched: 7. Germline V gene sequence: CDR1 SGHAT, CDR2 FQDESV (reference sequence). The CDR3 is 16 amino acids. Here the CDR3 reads CASSLGTSGSTDTQYF. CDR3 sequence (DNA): TGTGCCAGCAGCCTGGGCACTAGCGGGAGTACAGATACGCAGTATTTT.

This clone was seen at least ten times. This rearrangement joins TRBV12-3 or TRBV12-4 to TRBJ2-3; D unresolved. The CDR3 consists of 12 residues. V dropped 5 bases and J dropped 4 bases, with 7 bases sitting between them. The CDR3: CASSPLPDTQYF. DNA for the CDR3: TGTGCCAGCAGTCCTCTCCCAGATACGCAGTATTTT.

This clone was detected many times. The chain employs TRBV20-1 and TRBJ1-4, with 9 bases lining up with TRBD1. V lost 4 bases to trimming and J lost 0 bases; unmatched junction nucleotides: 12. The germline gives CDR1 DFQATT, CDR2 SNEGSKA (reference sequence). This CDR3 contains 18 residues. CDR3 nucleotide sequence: TGCAGTGCTAATTTACCGGGACAGGGAGCTACAACTAATGAAAAACTGTTTTTT. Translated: CSANLPGQGATTNEKLFF.

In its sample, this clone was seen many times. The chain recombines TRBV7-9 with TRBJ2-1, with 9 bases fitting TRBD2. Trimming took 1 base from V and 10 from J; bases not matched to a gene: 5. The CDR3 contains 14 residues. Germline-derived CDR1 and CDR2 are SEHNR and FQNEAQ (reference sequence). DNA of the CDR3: TGTGCCAGCAGCTTAGTCCTAGCGGGGTTAGAGCAGTTCTTC. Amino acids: CASSLVLAGLEQFF.

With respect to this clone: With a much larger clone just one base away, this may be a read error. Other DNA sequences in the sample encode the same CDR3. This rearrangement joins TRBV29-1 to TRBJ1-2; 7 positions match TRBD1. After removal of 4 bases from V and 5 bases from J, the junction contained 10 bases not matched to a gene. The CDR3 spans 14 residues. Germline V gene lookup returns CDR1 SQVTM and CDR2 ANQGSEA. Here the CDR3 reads CSVGGQVQYYGYTF. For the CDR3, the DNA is TGCAGCGTTGGTGGACAGGTTCAGTATTATGGCTACACCTTC.

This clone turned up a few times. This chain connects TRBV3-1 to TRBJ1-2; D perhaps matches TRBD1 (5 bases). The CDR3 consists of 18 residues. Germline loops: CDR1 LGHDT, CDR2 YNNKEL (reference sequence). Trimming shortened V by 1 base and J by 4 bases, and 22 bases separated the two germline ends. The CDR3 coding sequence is TGTGCCAGCAGCCAAGTTACCCCGGGGGGGGGAGCCGGCTATGGCTACACCTTC. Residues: CASSQVTPGGGAGYGYTF.

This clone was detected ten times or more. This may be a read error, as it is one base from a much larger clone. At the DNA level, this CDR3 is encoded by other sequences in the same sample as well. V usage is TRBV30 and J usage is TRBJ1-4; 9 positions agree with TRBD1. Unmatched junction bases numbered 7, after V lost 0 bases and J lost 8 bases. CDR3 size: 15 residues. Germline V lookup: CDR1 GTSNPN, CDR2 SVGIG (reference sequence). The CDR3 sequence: CAWSVLGQGGEKLFF. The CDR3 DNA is TGTGCCTGGAGTGTACTGGGACAGGGAGGAGAAAAACTGTTTTTT.

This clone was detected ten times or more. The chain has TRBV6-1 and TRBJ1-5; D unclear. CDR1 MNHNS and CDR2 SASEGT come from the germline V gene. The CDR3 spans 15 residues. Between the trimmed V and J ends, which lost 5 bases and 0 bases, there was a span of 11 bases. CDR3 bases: TGTGCCAGCAGTCAAGGGATAAATAGCAATCAGCCCCAGCATTTT. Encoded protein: CASSQGINSNQPQHF.

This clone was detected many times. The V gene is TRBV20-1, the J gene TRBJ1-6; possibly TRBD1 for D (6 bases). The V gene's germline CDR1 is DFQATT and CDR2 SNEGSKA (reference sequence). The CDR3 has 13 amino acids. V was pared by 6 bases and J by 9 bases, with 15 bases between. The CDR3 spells CSAERTAVSPLHF. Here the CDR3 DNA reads TGCAGTGCGGAACGGACAGCTGTTTCACCCCTCCACTTT.

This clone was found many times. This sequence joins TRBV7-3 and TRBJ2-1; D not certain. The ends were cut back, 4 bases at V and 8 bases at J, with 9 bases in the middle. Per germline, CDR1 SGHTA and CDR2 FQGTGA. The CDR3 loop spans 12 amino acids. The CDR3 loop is CASSSSRDEQFF. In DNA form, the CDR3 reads TGTGCCAGCAGCTCAAGCCGGGATGAGCAGTTCTTC. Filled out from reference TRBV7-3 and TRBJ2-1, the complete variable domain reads GAGVSQTPSNKVTEKGKYVELRCDPISGHTALYWYRQSLGQGPEFLIYFQGTGAADDSGLPNDRFFAVRPEGSVSTLKIQRTERGDSAVYLCASSSSRDEQFFGPGTRLTVL.